Listed here is a single T cell receptor (beta chain). It lacks a known antigen. Within one base of it there is no much larger clone, and no base qualities were kept. These data belong to a study of OX40 agonist ivuxolimab in advanced cancers. Context from the whole study: Ivuxolimab was a fully human IgG2 agonistic monoclonal antibody targeting the costimulatory receptor OX40 (CD134). A male proportion of around 83% and a mean age of approximately 61 years, ranging from roughly 23 to 90, were recorded for the dose-escalation cohort. Partial responses occurred in three dose-escalation patients, of whom one had hepatocellular carcinoma and two had cutaneous melanoma. Of the approximately 50 dose-escalation patients, hepatocellular carcinoma was present in approximately 20, melanoma in around 15, renal cell carcinoma in 9 and head and neck cancer in 9. Prior anti-PD-1, anti-PD-L1 or anti-CTLA-4 therapy was permitted, and 40% to 50% of dose-escalation patients had received checkpoint inhibitors. Intravenous ivuxolimab was administered to patients every 2 weeks at six dose levels: 0.01, 0.1, 0.3, 1.5, 3 and 10 mg/kg. The monotherapy dose-escalation portion (N ≈ 52 patients) of the phase I ivuxolimab trial is reported in the paper. Peripheral TCRbeta sequencing was intended to test whether TCR sequence diversity was altered and clonal T-cell expansion was caused by ivuxolimab.

For sequencing of the TCRbeta CDR3 region, genomic DNA was extracted from the sorted cells. The immunoSEQ Assay was used for sequencing of TCRbeta CDR3 regions. The clones in this table, taken by TCRdb from immuneACCESS, are in-frame only. Not every clone is retained; where verified, under half of the shortfall comes from an unresolved V gene, and the cause of the rest is unknown. Within this sample are 30,000 or so clones, with about 80% of them counted one time only. The top ten clonotypes cover roughly 11% of the sample. Patients with a history of autoimmune disease or receiving systemic immunosuppression were excluded from the trial. Peripheral blood for TCR sequencing was drawn from every dose cohort at baseline, at cycle 4 day 1 and at cycle 7 day 1. The samples were drawn from a first-in-human, open-label, multicenter phase I dose-escalation trial of ivuxolimab. Adults with locally advanced or metastatic melanoma, renal cell carcinoma, hepatocellular carcinoma or head and neck squamous cell carcinoma were enrolled in the trial. CD4+ and CD8+ T cells were sorted separately from peripheral blood before TCR sequencing.

What the research found in general, with its limitations: At doses of 0.1 to 3.0 mg/kg, clonal expansion of both CD4+ and CD8+ T cells in blood was seen between baseline and week 6. Low levels of normalized T-cell clonal expansion were also seen in some nonresponding patients. After ivuxolimab, more expanded clones were found on average in CD8+ T cells than in CD4+ T cells. The antigen specificity of the peripheral T cells that underwent clonal expansion was not determined. In the 0.1-3.0 mg/kg groups, partial responders were among the patients with the lowest normalized peripheral clonal expansion, particularly in CD8+ T cells.

Looking up the germline V gene yields CDR1 SGHAT and CDR2 FQNNGV. Measured from the cysteine to the phenylalanine, the CDR3 is 14 residues long. Of all the DNA, just the CDR3 is kept, 42 bases in frame from base 1. The V end gives up 0 bases and the J end 5 bases, leaving 3 bases in the junction not matched to a gene. The clonotype originates from an adult with an advanced solid tumor such as melanoma, head and neck, liver or kidney cancer. The chain employs TRBV11-2 and TRBJ1-2; TRBD1 fits 7 bases in the junction. The sample consisted of CD4+ or CD8+ T cells sorted from blood, taken in a trial of the OX40 agonist ivuxolimab. The nucleotide sequence reads as follows: TGTGCCAGCAGCTTAGACGACAGGGCATATGGCTACACCTTC. The encoded protein is CASSLDDRAYGYTF.